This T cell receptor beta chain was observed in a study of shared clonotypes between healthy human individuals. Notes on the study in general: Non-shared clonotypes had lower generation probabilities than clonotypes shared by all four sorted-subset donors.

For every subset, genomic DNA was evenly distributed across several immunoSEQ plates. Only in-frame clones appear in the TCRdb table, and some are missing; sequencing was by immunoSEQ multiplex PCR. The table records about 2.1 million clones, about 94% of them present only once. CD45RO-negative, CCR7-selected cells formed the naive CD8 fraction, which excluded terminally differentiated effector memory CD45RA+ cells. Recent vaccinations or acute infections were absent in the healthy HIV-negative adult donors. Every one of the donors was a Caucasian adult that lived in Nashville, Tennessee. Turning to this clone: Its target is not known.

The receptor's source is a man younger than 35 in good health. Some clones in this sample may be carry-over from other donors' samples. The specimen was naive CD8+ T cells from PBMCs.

The CDR3 sequence is CASSIRTPTRDTEAFF. CDR3 in DNA: TGTGCCAGTAGTATCCGGACTCCAACAAGAGATACTGAAGCTTTCTTT. The rearrangement uses TRBV19 and TRBJ1-1; D unclear. CDR1 is LNHDA, CDR2 SQIVND, per germline (reference sequence). Trimming removed 3 bases from V and 5 bases from J, with 19 bases in between. The CDR3 extends over 16 amino acids.